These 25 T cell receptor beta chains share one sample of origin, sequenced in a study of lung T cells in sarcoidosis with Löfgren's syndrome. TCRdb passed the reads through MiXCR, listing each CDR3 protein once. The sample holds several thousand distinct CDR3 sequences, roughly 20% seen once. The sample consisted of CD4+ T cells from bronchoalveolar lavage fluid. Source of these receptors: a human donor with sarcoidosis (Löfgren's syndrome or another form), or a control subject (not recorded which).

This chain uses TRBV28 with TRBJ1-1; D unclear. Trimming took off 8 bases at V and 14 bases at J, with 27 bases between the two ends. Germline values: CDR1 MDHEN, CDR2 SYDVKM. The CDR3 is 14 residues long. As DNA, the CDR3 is TGTGCCAGCGTGAAAAGCTACATGAACACTGAAGTCTTCTTT. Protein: CASVKSYMNTEVFF.

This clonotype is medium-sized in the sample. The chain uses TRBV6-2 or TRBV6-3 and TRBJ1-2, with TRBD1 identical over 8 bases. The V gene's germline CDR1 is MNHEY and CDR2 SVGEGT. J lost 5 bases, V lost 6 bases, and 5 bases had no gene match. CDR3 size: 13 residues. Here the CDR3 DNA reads TGTGCCAGCAGCCGCGACAGGGGATATGGCTACACCTTC. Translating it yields CASSRDRGYGYTF.

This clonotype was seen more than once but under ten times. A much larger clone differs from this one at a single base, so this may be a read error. The CDR3 sequence: CAIRKIAGAYGYTF. Here the CDR3 DNA reads TGTGCCATCCGAAAGATTGCAGGGGCCTATGGCTACACCTTC. The rearrangement links TRBV2 to TRBJ1-2; the D gene is possibly TRBD1 (6 bases). Trimming left V 10 bases short and J 4 bases short, with 19 bases between. The CDR3 runs to 14 residues. Per the germline V gene, CDR1 is SNHLY and CDR2 is FYNNEI.

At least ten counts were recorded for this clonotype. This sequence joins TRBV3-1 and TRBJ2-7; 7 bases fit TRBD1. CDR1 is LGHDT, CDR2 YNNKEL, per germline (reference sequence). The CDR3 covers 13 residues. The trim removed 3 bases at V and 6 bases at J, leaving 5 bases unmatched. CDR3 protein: CASSQYRGREQYF. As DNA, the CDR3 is TGTGCCAGCAGCCAGTACAGGGGACGCGAGCAGTACTTC.

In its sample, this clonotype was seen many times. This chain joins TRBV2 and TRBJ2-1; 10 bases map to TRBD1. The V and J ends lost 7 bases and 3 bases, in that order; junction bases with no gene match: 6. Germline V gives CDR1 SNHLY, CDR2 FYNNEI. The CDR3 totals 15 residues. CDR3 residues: CASKSGTGDYNEQFF. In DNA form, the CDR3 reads TGTGCCAGCAAGTCCGGGACAGGGGACTACAATGAGCAGTTCTTC.

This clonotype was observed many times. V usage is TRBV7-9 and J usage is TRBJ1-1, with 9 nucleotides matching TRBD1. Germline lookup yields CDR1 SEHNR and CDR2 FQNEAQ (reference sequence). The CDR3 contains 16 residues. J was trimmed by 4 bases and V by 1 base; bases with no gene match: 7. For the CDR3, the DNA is TGTGCCAGCAGCTTAGATGTGGGACAGGGTAGCACTGAAGCTTTCTTT. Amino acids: CASSLDVGQGSTEAFF.

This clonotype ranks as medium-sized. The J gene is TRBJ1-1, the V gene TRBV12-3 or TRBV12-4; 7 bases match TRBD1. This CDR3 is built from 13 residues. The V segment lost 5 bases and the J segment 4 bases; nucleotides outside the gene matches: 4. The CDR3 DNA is TGTGCCAGCAGTGGGGACAGCACCACTGAAGCTTTCTTT. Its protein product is CASSGDSTTEAFF.

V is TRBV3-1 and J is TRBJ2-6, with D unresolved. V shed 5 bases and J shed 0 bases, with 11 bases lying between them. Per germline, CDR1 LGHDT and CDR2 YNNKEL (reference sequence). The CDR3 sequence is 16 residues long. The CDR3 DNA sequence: TGTGCCAGCAGCGACCTTGATTTCTCTGGGGCCAACGTCCTGACTTTC. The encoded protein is CASSDLDFSGANVLTF.

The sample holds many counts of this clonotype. This CDR3 reads CSAQGTASYGYTF. The CDR3 nucleotides read TGCAGTGCCCAAGGGACAGCCTCCTATGGCTACACCTTC. The chain is built from TRBV20-1 and TRBJ1-2, with 7 nucleotides matching TRBD1. The CDR3 has 13 residues. V gave up 6 bases and J gave up 4 bases; unmatched junction bases: 8. Germline V lookup: CDR1 DFQATT, CDR2 SNEGSKA (reference sequence).

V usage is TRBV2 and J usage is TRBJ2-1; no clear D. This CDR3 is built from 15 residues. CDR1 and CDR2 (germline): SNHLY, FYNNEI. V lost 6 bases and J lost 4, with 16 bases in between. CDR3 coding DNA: TGTGCCAGCAGCACCGACGGAACCGGATACAATGAGCAGTTCTTC. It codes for CASSTDGTGYNEQFF.

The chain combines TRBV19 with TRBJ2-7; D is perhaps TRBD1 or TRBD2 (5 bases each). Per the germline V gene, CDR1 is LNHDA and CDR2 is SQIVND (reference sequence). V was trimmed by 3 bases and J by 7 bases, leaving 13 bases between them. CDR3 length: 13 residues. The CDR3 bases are TGTGCCAGTAGTATCGAGGGGCGAGTGGAGCAGTACTTC. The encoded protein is CASSIEGRVEQYF.

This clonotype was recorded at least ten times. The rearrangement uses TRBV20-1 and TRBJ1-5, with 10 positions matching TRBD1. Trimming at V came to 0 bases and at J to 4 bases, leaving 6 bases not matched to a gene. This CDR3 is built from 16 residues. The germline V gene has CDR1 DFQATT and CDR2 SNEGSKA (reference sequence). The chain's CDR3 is CSAREHDRGPNQPQHF. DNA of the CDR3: TGCAGTGCTAGAGAGCACGACAGGGGGCCAAATCAGCCCCAGCATTTT.

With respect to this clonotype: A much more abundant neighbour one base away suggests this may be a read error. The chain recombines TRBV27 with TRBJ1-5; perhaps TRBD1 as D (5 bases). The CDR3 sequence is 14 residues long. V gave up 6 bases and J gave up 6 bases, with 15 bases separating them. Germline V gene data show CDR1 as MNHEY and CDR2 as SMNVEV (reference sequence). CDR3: CASRLGRVGQPQHF. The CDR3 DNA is TGTGCCAGCAGGTTGGGCAGGGTGGGTCAGCCCCAGCATTTT.

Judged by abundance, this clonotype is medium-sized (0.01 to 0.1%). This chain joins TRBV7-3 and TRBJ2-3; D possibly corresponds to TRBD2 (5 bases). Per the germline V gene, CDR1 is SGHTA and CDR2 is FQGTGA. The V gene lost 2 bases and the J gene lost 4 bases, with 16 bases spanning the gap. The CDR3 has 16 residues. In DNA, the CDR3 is TGTGCCAGCAGCTTAGGGCCCTTGAGGGCCTCAGATACGCAGTATTTT. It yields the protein CASSLGPLRASDTQYF.

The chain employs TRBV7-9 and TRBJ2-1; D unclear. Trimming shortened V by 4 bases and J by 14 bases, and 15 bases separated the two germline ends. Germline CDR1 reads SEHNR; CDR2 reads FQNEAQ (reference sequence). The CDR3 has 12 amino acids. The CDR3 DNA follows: TGTGCCAGCAGCTCCCAATCCTCCTCGGAGTTCTTC. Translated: CASSSQSSSEFF.

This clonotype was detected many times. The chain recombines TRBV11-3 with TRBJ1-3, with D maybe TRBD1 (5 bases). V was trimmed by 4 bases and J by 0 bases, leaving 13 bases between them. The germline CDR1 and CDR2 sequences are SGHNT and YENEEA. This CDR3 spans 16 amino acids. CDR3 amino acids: CASSSLQGSSGNTIYF. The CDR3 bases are TGTGCCAGCAGCTCTCTGCAGGGAAGCTCTGGAAACACCATATATTTT.

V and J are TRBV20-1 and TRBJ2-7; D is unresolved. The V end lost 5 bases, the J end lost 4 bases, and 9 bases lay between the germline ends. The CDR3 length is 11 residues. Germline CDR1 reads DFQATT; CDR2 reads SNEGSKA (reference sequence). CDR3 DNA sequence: TGCAGTGCTGCTAAAGGTTACGAGCAGTACTTC. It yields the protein CSAAKGYEQYF.

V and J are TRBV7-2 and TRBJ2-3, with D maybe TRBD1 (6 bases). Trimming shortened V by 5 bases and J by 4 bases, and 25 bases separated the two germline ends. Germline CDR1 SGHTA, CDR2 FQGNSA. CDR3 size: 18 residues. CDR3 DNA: TGTGCCAGCAGCCCGGGACATCCGCCTATTGCTCTCCCAGATACGCAGTATTTT. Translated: CASSPGHPPIALPDTQYF.

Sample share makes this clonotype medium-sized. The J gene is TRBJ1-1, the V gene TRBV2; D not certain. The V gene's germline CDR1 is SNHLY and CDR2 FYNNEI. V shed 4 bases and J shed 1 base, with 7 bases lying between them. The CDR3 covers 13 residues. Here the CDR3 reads CASSALPNTEAFF. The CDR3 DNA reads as TGTGCCAGCAGTGCTCTCCCGAACACTGAAGCTTTCTTT.

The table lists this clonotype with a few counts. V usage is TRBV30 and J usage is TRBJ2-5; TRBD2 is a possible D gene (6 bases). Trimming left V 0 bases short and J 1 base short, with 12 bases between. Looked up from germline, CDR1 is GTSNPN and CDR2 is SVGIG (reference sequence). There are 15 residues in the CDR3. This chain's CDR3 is CAWSVGAGLQETQYF. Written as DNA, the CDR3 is TGTGCCTGGAGTGTCGGAGCGGGCCTCCAAGAGACCCAGTACTTC.

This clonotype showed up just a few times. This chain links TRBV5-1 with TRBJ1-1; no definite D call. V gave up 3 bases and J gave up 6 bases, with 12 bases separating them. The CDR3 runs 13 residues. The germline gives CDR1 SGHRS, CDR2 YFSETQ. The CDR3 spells CASSSPAGPEAFF. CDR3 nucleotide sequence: TGCGCCAGCAGCTCCCCGGCAGGCCCTGAAGCTTTCTTT.

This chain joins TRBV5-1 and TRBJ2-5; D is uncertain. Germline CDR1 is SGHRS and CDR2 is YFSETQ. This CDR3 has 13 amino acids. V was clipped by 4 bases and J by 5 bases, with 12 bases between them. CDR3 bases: TGCGCCAGCAGCCTATCCCCGCCGGAGACCCAGTACTTC. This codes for CASSLSPPETQYF.

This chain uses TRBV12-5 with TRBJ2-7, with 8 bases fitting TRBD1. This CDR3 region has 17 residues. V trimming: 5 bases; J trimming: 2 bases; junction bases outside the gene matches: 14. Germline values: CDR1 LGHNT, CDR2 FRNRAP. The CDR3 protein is CASGMKSRDRRPYEQYF. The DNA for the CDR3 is TGTGCTAGTGGTATGAAGTCCCGGGACAGGCGGCCCTACGAGCAGTACTTC.

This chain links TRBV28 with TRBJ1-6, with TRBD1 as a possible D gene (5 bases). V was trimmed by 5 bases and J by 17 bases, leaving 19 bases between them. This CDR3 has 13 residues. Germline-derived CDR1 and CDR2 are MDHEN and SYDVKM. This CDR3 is CASSPPGTRAIHF. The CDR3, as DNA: TGTGCCAGCAGTCCCCCCGGGACTAGGGCCATCCACTTT.

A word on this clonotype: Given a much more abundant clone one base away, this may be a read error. In DNA, the CDR3 is TGTGCCAGCAGCCAAGATCCTGGAGGGTGGGGTAGTACTAAAGCTTTCTTT. This gives the protein CASSQDPGGWGSTKAFF. The chain has TRBV4-2 and TRBJ1-1; D call uncertain. Germline loops: CDR1 LGHNA, CDR2 YNFKEQ. This CDR3 contains 17 residues. Trimming stripped 0 bases from V and 9 bases from J, with 23 bases between.